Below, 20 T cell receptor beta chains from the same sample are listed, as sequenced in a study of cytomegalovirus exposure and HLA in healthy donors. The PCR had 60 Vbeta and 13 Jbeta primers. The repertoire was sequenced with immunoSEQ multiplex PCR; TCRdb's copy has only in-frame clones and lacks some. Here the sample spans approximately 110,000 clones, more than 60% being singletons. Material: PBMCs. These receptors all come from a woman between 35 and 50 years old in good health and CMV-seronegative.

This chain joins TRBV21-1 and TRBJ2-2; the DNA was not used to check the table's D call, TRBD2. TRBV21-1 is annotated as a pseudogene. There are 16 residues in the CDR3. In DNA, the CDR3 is TGTGCCAGCAGCAACCGGGACTGCCTGAACACCGGGGAGCTGTTTTTT. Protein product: CASSNRDCLNTGELFF.

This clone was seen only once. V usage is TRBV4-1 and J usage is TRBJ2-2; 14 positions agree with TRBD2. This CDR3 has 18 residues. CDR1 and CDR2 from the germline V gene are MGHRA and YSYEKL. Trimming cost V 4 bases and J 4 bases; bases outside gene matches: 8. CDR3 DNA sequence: TGCGCCAGCAGCCTCGGACTAGCGGGGGGCCGCGGCACCGGGGAGCTGTTTTTT. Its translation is CASSLGLAGGRGTGELFF.

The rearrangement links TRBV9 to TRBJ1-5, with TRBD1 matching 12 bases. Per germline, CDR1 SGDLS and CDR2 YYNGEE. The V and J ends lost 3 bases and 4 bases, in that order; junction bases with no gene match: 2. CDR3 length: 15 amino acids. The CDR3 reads CASSAGQGANQPQHF. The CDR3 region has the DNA TGTGCCAGCAGCGCGGGACAGGGGGCGAATCAGCCCCAGCATTTT.

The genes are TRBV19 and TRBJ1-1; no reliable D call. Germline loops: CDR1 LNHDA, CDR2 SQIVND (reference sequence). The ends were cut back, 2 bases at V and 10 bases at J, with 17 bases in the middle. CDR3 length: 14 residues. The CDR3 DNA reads TGTGCCAGTAGTATAAGTATAGGTACTGCGGGAGCTTTCTTT. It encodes CASSISIGTAGAFF.

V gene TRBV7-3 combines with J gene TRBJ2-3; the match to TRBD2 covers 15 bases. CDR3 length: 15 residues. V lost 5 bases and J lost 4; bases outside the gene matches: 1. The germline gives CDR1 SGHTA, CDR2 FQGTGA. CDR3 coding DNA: TGTGCCAGCAGCCGGACTAGCGGGGGGGCAGATACGCAGTATTTT. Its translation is CASSRTSGGADTQYF.

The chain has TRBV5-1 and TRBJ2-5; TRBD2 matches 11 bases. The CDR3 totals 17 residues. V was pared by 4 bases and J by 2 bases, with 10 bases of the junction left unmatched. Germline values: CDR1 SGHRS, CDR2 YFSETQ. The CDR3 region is CASSRGLADKRQETQYF. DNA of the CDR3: TGCGCCAGCAGCAGGGGACTAGCGGACAAAAGGCAAGAGACCCAGTACTTC. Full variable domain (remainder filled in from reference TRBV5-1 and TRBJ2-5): KAGVTQTPRYLIKTRGQQVTLSCSPISGHRSVSWYQQTPGQGLQFLFEYFSETQRNKGNFPGRFSGRQFSNSRSEMNVSTLELGDSALYLCASSRGLADKRQETQYFGPGTRLLVL.

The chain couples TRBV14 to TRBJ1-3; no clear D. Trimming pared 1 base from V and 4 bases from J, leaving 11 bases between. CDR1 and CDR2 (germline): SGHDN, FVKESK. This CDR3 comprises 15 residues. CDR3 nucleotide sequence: TGTGCCAGCAGCCAAGGGAGTACGTGGGGAAACACCATATATTTT. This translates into CASSQGSTWGNTIYF. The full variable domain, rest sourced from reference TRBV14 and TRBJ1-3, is EAGVTQFPSHSVIEKGQTVTLRCDPISGHDNLYWYRRVMGKEIKFLLHFVKESKQDESGMPNNRFLAERTGGTYSTLKVQPAELEDSGVYFCASSQGSTWGNTIYFGEGSWLTVV.

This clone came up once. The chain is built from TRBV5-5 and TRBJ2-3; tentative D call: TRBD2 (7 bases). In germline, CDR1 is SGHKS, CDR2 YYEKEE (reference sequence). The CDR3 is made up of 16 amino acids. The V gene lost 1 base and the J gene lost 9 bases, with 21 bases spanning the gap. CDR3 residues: CASSLTTGRMGGTQYF. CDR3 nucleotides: TGTGCCAGCAGCTTGACGACAGGCCGGATGGGGGGGACGCAGTATTTT.

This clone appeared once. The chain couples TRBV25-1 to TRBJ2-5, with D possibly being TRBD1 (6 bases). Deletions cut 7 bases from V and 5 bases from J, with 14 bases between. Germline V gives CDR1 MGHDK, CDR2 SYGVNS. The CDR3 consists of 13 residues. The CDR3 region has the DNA TGTGCCAGCACCTCACAGGGTGGGGAGACCCAGTACTTC. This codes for CASTSQGGETQYF.

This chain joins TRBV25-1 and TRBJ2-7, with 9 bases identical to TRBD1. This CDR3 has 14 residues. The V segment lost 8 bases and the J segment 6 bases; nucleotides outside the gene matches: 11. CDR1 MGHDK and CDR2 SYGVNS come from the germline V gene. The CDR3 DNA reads TGTGCCAGCTTTCCTACAGGGGGCGTGGGCGAGCAGTACTTC. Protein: CASFPTGGVGEQYF.

CDR3 nucleotide sequence: TGTGCCAGTAGTATTGACTACAGGGGCAATCAGCCCCAGCATTTT. Protein product: CASSIDYRGNQPQHF. The chain recombines TRBV19 with TRBJ1-5, with D perhaps TRBD1 (6 bases). The CDR3 is 15 residues long. Germline V gives CDR1 LNHDA, CDR2 SQIVND (reference sequence). V was clipped by 3 bases and J by 2 bases, with 11 bases between them.

In DNA, the CDR3 is TGTGCCAGCAGCCTAGGGACAGCTCTTTCTGGAAACACCATATATTTT. Its protein product is CASSLGTALSGNTIYF. The rearrangement uses TRBV28 and TRBJ1-3, with 7 nucleotides matching TRBD1. Per the germline V gene, CDR1 is MDHEN and CDR2 is SYDVKM. This CDR3 is 16 amino acids long. With V trimmed by 6 bases and J by 1 base, 9 bases remained unmatched.

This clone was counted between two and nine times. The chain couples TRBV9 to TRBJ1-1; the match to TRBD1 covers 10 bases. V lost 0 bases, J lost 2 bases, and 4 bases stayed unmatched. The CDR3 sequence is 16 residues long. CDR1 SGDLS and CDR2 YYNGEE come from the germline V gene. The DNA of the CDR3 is TGTGCCAGCAGCGTAGGACAGGGGGCGCAAAACACTGAAGCTTTCTTT. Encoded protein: CASSVGQGAQNTEAFF.

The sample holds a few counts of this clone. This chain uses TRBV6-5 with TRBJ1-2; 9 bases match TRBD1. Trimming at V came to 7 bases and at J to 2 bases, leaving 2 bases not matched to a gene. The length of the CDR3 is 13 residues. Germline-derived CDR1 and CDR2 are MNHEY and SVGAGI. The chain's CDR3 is CASTGTGNYGYTF. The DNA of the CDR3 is TGTGCCAGCACCGGGACAGGGAACTATGGCTACACCTTC.

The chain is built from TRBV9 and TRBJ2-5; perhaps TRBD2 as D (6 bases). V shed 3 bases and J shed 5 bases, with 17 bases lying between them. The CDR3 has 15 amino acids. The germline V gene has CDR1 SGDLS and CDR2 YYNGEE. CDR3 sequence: CASSERGVAGETQYF. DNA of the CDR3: TGTGCCAGCAGCGAGCGCGGGGTTGCTGGGGAGACCCAGTACTTC.

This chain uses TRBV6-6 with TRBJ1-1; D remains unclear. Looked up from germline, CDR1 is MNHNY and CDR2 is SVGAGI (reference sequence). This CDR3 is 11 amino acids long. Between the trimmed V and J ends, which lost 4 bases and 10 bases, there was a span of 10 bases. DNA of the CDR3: TGTGCCAGCAGTTCCACCGCGGGAGCTTTCTTT. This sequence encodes CASSSTAGAFF.

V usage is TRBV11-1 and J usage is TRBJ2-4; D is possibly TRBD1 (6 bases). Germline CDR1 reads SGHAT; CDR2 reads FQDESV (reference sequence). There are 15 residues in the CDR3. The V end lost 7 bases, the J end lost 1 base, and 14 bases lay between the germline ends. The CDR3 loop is CASTTGRGAKNIQYF. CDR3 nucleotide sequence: TGTGCCAGCACCACAGGGCGTGGGGCCAAAAACATTCAGTACTTC.

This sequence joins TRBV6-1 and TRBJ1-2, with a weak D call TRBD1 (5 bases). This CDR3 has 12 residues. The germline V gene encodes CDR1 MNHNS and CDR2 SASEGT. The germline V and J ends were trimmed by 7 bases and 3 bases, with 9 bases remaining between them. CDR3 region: CASTGGYYGYTF. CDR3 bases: TGTGCCAGCACCGGGGGGTACTATGGCTACACCTTC.

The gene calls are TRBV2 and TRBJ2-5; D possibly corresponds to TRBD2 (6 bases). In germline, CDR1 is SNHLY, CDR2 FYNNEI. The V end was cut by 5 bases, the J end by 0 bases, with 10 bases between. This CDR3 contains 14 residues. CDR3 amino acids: CASSLRLDQETQYF. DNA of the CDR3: TGTGCCAGCAGTCTACGACTAGACCAAGAGACCCAGTACTTC.

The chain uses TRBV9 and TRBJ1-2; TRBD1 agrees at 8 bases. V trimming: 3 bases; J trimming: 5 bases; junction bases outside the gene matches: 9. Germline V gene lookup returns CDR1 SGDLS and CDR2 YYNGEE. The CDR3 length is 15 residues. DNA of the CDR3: TGTGCCAGCAGCGCCGGACAGGGATCATCTTATGGCTACACCTTC. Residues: CASSAGQGSSYGYTF. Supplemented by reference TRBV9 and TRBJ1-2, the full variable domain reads DSGVTQTPKHLITATGQRVTLRCSPRSGDLSVYWYQQSLDQGLQFLIQYYNGEERAKGNILERFSAQQFPDLHSELNLSSLELGDSALYFCASSAGQGSSYGYTFGSGTRLTVV.